This TCR beta chain stems from a study of control samples from healthy donors and cancer patients. This table comes from immunoSEQ multiplex PCR, and its TCRdb copy is limited to in-frame clones, with some not included. The data show around 140,000 clones, under 90% seen once. The table lists this clone with a count of one. V dropped 2 bases and J dropped 6; count of bases not matched to a gene: 10. CDR1 is KGHDR, CDR2 SFDVKD, per germline. The CDR3 is made up of 16 amino acids. The receptor comes from a man aged 45-60 years with head and neck cancer. The V and J genes are TRBV24-1 and TRBJ2-7, with 9 bases fitting TRBD1. The sample taken for sequencing was PBMCs. CDR3 sequence: CATSDSGTGLAREQYF. CDR3 DNA sequence: TGTGCCACCAGTGATTCCGGGACAGGGTTGGCTCGCGAGCAGTACTTC.